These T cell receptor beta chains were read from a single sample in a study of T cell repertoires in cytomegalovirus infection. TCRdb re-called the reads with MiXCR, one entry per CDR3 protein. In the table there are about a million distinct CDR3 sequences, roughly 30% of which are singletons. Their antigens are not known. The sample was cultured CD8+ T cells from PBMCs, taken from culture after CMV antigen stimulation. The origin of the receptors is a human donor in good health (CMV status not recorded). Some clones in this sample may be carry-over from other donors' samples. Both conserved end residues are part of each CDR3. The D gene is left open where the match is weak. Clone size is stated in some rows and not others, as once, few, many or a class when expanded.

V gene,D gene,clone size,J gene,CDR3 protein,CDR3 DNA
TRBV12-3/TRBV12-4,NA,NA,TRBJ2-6,CASSPIVRISGANVLTF,TGTGCCAGCAGTCCAATTGTGCGGATCTCTGGGGCCAACGTCCTGACTTTC
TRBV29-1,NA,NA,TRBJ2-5,CSVEDWAGRLQETQYF,TGCAGCGTTGAAGATTGGGCGGGGAGACTCCAAGAGACCCAGTACTTC
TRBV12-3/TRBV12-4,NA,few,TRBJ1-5,CASSGENNQPQHF,TGTGCCAGCAGTGGGGAGAACAATCAGCCCCAGCATTTT
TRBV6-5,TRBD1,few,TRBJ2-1,CASSEPHRGPGDEQFF,TGTGCCAGCAGTGAACCGCACAGGGGGCCGGGGGATGAGCAGTTCTTC
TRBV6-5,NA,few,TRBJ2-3,CASSYVSRVGTDTQYF,TGTGCCAGCAGTTACGTTTCACGAGTAGGCACAGATACGCAGTATTTT
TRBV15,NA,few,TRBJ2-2,CATSRDRGAGRTGELFF,TGTGCCACCAGCAGAGATCGGGGGGCGGGCCGCACCGGGGAGCTGTTTTTT
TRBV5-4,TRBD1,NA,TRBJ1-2,CASSHGTGYNYGYTF,TGTGCCAGCAGCCACGGGACAGGGTATAACTATGGCTACACCTTC
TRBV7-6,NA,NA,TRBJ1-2,CVSSPNVGYGYTF,TGTGTCAGCAGCCCGAACGTGGGGTATGGCTACACCTTC
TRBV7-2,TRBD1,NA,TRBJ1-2,CASSPQGGGLQIGYGYTF,TGTGCCAGCAGTCCACAAGGGGGCGGCCTCCAAATCGGCTATGGCTACACCTTC
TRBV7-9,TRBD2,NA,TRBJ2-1,CASSAPPQRGGNEQFF,TGTGCCAGCAGCGCCCCCCCCCAAAGGGGAGGGAATGAGCAGTTCTTC
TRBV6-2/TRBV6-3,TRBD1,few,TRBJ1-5,CASSDRVDQPQHF,TGTGCCAGCAGTGACAGGGTGGATCAGCCCCAGCATTTT
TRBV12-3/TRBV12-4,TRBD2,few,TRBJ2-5,CACESSGEKETQYF,TGTGCCTGTGAATCCAGCGGGGAAAAAGAGACCCAGTACTTC
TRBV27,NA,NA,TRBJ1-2,CASRKTENYGYTF,TGTGCCAGCAGGAAGACAGAGAACTATGGCTACACCTTC
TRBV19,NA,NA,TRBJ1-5,CASSIGRKGYSNQPQHF,TGTGCCAGTAGTATAGGTCGCAAGGGTTATAGCAATCAGCCCCAGCATTTT
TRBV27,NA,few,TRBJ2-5,CASTRPGASGQETQYF,TGTGCCAGCACCCGGCCGGGGGCTAGCGGCCAAGAGACCCAGTACTTC
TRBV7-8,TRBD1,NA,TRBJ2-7,CASSQPPGQRTRYEQYF,TGTGCCAGCAGCCAACCCCCGGGACAGCGGACCCGCTACGAGCAGTACTTC
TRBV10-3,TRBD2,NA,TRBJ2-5,CAIARGGAGETQYF,TGTGCCATAGCTCGCGGGGGGGCTGGAGAGACCCAGTACTTC
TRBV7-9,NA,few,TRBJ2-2,CASSFGGRLTGELFF,TGTGCCAGCAGCTTTGGGGGGCGCCTCACCGGGGAGCTGTTTTTT
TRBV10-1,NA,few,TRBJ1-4,CASSESGGNEKLFF,TGCGCCAGCAGTGAGTCCGGGGGGAATGAAAAACTGTTTTTT
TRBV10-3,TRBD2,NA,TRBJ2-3,CAISETRTSGGASTDTQYF,TGTGCCATCAGTGAGACGCGGACTAGCGGGGGGGCGAGTACAGATACGCAGTATTTT
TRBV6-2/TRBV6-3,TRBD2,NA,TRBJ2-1,CASSYPFSGGAMDEQFF,TGTGCCAGCAGTTACCCCTTTTCCGGGGGGGCCATGGATGAGCAGTTCTTC
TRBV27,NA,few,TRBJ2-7,CASSPPGFEQYF,TGTGCCAGCAGTCCCCCAGGGTTCGAGCAGTACTTC
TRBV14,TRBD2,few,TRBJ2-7,CASSQETSGPLEQYF,TGTGCCAGCAGCCAAGAGACTAGCGGCCCCCTCGAGCAGTACTTC
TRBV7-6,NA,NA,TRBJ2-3,CASSTERAPWDTQYF,TGTGCCAGCAGCACAGAGCGAGCTCCGTGGGATACGCAGTATTTT
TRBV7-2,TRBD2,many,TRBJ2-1,CASSLARLAGGQDEQFF,TGTGCCAGCAGCTTAGCGCGACTAGCGGGGGGGCAGGATGAGCAGTTCTTC
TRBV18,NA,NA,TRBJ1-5,CASSLLETGYSNQPQHF,TGTGCCAGCTCACTACTGGAGACAGGTTATAGCAATCAGCCCCAGCATTTT
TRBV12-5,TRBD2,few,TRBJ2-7,CASGLVLADSYEQYF,TGTGCTAGTGGTTTGGTACTAGCGGACTCCTACGAGCAGTACTTC
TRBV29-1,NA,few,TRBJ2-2,CSVEGRGPSNTGELFF,TGCAGCGTTGAGGGCCGGGGGCCTTCTAACACCGGGGAGCTGTTTTTT
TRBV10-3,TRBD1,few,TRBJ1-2,CAISESPTGGSGYTF,TGTGCCATCAGTGAGTCCCCGACAGGGGGGTCTGGCTACACCTTC
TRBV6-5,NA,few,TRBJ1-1,CASSYSGRVTTEAFF,TGTGCCAGCAGTTACTCGGGTAGGGTTACGACTGAAGCTTTCTTT
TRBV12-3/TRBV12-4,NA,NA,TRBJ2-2,CASSPTTGHRIGELFF,TGTGCCAGCAGTCCCACGACAGGCCATAGGATCGGGGAGCTGTTTTTT
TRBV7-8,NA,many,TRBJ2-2,CASGGHPVVNTGELFF,TGTGCCAGTGGGGGACACCCAGTAGTCAACACCGGGGAGCTGTTTTTT
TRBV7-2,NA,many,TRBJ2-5,CASSSWGVEETQYF,TGTGCCAGCAGCTCGTGGGGGGTAGAAGAGACCCAGTACTTC
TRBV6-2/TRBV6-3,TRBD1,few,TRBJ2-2,CASSYPTGDRVNTGELFF,TGTGCCAGCAGTTACCCGACTGGTGACAGGGTCAACACCGGGGAGCTGTTTTTT
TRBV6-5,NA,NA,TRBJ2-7,CASSYSSRWYF,TGTGCCAGCAGTTACTCGAGTAGGTGGTACTTC
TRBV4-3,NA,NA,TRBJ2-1,CASSPRAWVPYNEQFF,TGCGCCAGCAGCCCGAGAGCCTGGGTCCCCTACAATGAGCAGTTCTTC
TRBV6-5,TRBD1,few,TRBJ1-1,CASSYWTGGETEAFF,TGTGCCAGCAGTTATTGGACAGGGGGAGAAACTGAAGCTTTCTTT
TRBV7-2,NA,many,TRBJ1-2,CASSPDWGLGYGYTF,TGTGCCAGCAGCCCTGACTGGGGGTTGGGCTATGGCTACACCTTC
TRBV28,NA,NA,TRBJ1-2,CASSTRGAVIYGYTF,TGTGCCAGCAGTACCCGGGGCGCGGTTATCTATGGCTACACCTTC
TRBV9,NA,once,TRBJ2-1,CASSVGQGGNEQFF,TGTGCCAGCAGCGTAGGACAGGGAGGGAATGAGCAGTTCTTC
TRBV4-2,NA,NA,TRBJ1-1,CASSQELLPTPNTEAFF,TGTGCCAGCAGCCAAGAGTTACTTCCCACACCGAACACTGAAGCTTTCTTT
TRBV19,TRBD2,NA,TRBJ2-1,CASSPWTSGGANGSYNEQFF,TGTGCCAGTAGTCCGTGGACTAGCGGGGGGGCCAATGGGTCCTACAATGAGCAGTTCTTC
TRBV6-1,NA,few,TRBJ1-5,CASSEALRPLVKPQHF,TGTGCCAGCAGTGAAGCGCTGCGGCCCCTCGTAAAGCCCCAGCATTTT
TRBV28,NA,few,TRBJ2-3,CASSPLLGYTDTQYF,TGTGCCAGCAGCCCCCTCTTGGGTTACACAGATACGCAGTATTTT
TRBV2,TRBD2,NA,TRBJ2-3,CATISSGGITDTQYF,TGTGCCACCATCTCTAGCGGGGGAATCACAGATACGCAGTATTTT
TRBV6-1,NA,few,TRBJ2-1,CASSETGKGNEQFF,TGTGCCAGCAGTGAAACAGGTAAAGGCAATGAGCAGTTCTTC
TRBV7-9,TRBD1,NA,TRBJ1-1,CASSATWTGNTEAFF,TGTGCCAGCAGCGCTACCTGGACAGGGAATACTGAAGCTTTCTTT
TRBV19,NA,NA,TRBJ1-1,CASSWPGLNTEAFF,TGTGCCAGTAGTTGGCCGGGACTGAACACTGAAGCTTTCTTT
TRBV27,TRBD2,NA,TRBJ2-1,CASSLASSGGLGQFF,TGTGCCAGCAGTTTAGCGTCTAGCGGGGGTTTGGGGCAGTTCTTC
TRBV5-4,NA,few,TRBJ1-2,CASSLTGAFYGYTF,TGTGCCAGCAGCTTGACGGGGGCTTTCTATGGCTACACCTTC
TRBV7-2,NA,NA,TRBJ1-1,CASSLPFSPAAFF,TGTGCCAGCAGCCTCCCGTTTTCTCCAGCGGCTTTCTTT
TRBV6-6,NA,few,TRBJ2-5,CASSQDPRDQYF,TGTGCCAGCAGCCAGGACCCTCGAGACCAGTACTTC
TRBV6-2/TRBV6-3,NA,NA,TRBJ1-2,CASTSDKNYGYTF,TGTGCCAGCACCTCCGACAAGAACTATGGCTACACCTTC
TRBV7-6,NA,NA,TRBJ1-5,CASSLGISQPQHF,TGTGCCAGCAGCTTAGGAATTTCTCAGCCCCAGCATTTT